This T cell receptor beta chain originates from a study of T cells in Graves' hyperthyroidism and ophthalmopathy (dated by TCRdb to between 2019 and 2020). For context, the study as a whole: Peripheral blood was sampled at the time of initial diagnosis, prior to any treatment. To identify distinguishing TCR V-J signatures, a discovery cohort of roughly 100 patients was used, comprising some 45 with Graves' ophthalmopathy and approximately 57 with stable Graves' hyperthyroidism. Prospective prediction of ophthalmopathy was tested in an independent validation cohort of fewer than 20 hyperthyroidism patients and 17 patients who later progressed to ophthalmopathy. For training and testing, the 100 patients in the discovery cohort were randomly divided in a 7:3 ratio. In addition, the study compared T-cell repertoires in thyroid tissue and in blood from six Graves' hyperthyroidism patients. Following sampling, methimazole starting at 30 mg daily was given to hyperthyroidism patients, and high-dose intravenous methylprednisolone was given to ophthalmopathy patients. According to the paper, TCR Vbeta CDR3 sequencing was carried out on approximately 140 peripheral blood samples, which came from 40 to 45 ophthalmopathy, under 85 hyperthyroidism and about 17 progressor patients. The paper's findings and limits, for the study overall: Most expanded thyroid clonotypes (frequency above 0.001) were also detected in blood, suggesting blood repertoires may reflect thyroid immune responses. Ophthalmopathy was separated from stable hyperthyroidism by a 13 V-J signature model, with around 90% sensitivity and approximately 81% specificity obtained in cross-validation and 80%/75% obtained in testing. In validation, the model predicted progression to ophthalmopathy a median of approximately 6.3 months before onset, with approximately 68% sensitivity and roughly 72% specificity. No statistical method was used to fix the sample size in advance, and group allocation was not hidden from the investigators.

Moderately to severely active disease, a Clinical Activity Score of at least 3, a NOSPECS grade of at least 4, and a duration under 3 months were present in ophthalmopathy patients. Patients with uncontrolled infections, other autoimmune diseases, pregnancy or lactation were excluded. Clinical symptoms, serum thyroxine and TRAb, thyroid ultrasound, and orbital computed tomography formed the basis for the diagnoses. Ficoll-Paque density gradient centrifugation was used to isolate PBMCs from around 9.1 ml of fresh peripheral blood. Trizol reagent was used to extract total RNA, and RNA quality was then checked on an Agilent 2100 Bioanalyzer. TCR beta CDR3 regions were amplified from RNA transcripts. For the first round of RT-PCR on the TCR CDR3, the HTBI primer set was used together with the Qiagen OneStep RT-PCR kit. The libraries were constructed in a second round of multiplex PCR and then size-selected and purified. Paired-end sequencing of the libraries was performed with 100 bp reads on an Illumina HiSeq2000. The study's processing was this. SOAPnuke was used to process the raw data, throwing out any read that contained adapters or uncalled bases, had a mean Phred below 15, or lacked an exact constant-primer or identifier match. COPE v1.2.5 was used to merge the high-quality paired reads, and each unique nucleotide sequence was defined as a clonotype. MiTCR v1.1 was used to align the clonotypes against IMGT TRBV, TRBD and TRBJ reference segments. Only V-J combinations with frequency above 0.0001, covering approximately 99% of repertoires, were analysed. A TCS score was defined as the ratio of F50 (clonal expansion) to E x V (chaos), with BLOSUM62-based TCRdist applied between CDR3 peptides within each V-J. Welch's t-statistics and random forest reduced 450 to 600 V-J features to 10 to 15, which were used in a naive Bayes classifier (R e1071). The Morisita-Horn index was used to measure how similar the thyroid and blood repertoires were. TCRdb reprocessing: public reads trimmed at Q25 with fastp, clones called with MiXCR, in-frame beta chains kept. Here each entry gathers all rows of one CDR3 protein and keeps the most common genes and DNA. These V and J calls originate from TCRdb's pipeline instead of the authors' own analysis. The sample table holds approximately 600,000 distinct CDR3 sequences, of which approximately 14% were seen once. 3.5% to 4.5% of the sample goes to the ten largest clones.

This clonotype came up a few times. Which antigen it targets is not known. No qualities accompany the bases; no much larger clone lies one base away. The germline V gene encodes CDR1 SGHTA and CDR2 FQGNSA. V is cut by 5 bases and J by 8 bases, and the space between the germline ends is 18 bases. The CDR3 goes from the cysteine to the phenylalanine over 14 residues. Here the CDR3 DNA is all that survives: 42 bases in frame from base 1. The sequence was obtained from a woman aged 35 to 49 with Graves' ophthalmopathy. Sequenced input: blood. The sequence links TRBV7-2 to TRBJ2-5, with the identity of the D gene unclear. The bases are TGTGCCAGCAGCACCGTACGGGTAAAGGGAACCCAGTACTTC. The encoded protein is CASSTVRVKGTQYF.